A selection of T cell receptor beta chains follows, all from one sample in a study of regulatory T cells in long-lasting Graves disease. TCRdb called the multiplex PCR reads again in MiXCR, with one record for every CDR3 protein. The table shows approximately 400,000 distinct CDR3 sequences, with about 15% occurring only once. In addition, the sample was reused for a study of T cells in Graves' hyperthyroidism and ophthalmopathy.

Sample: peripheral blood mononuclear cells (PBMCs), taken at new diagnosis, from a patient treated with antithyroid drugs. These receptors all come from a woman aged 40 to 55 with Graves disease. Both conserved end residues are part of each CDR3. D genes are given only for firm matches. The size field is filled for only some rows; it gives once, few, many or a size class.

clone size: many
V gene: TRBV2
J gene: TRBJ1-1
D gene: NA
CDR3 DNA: TGTGCCAGCAGTGAGGCCCTGAACACTGAAGCTTTCTTT
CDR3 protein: CASSEALNTEAFF

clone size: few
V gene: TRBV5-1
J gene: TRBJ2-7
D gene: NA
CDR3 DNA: TGCGCCAGCAGTCCCCAGGGTTCGCTCTACGAGCAGTACTTC
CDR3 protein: CASSPQGSLYEQYF

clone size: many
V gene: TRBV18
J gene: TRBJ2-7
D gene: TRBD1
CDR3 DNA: TGTGCCAGCTCACCTACCGGGACAGGGGGCTACGAGCAGTACTTC
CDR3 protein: CASSPTGTGGYEQYF

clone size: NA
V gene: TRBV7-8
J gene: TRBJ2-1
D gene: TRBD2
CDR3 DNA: TGTGCCAGCAGCTTAGACCCGGGACTAGACAATGAGCAGTTCTTC
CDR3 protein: CASSLDPGLDNEQFF

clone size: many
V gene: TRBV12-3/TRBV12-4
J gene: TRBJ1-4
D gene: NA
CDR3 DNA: TGTGCCAGCAGCGGGGGGGACCTTCAATTCGAAAAACTGTTTTTT
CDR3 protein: CASSGGDLQFEKLFF

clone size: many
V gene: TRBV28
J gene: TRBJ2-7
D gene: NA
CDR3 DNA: TGTGCCAGCAGTGAAGTCTTTGGGTGGAGCTCCTACGAGCAGTACTTC
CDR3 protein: CASSEVFGWSSYEQYF

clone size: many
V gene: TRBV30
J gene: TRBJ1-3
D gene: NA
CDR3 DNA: TGTGCCTGGCAAAGCTCTGGAAACACCATATATTTT
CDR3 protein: CAWQSSGNTIYF

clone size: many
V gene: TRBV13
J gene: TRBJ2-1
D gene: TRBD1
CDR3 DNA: TGTGCCAGCAGCTCAGACAGGGGGAGCGGCAATGAGCAGTTCTTC
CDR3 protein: CASSSDRGSGNEQFF

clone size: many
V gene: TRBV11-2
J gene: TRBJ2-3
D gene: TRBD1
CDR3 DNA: TGTGCCAGCAGCCCAGGACAGGGGGTCGCAGATACGCAGTATTTT
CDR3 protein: CASSPGQGVADTQYF

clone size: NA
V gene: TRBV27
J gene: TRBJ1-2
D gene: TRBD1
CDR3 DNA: TGTGCCAGCAGTTTACCGGACAGGGCTCAAGGGGGCTACACCTTC
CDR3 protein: CASSLPDRAQGGYTF

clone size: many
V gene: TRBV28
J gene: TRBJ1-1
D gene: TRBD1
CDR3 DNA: TGTGCCAGCAGTCCCGGACAGGGAGGTACTGAAGCTTTCTTT
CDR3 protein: CASSPGQGGTEAFF

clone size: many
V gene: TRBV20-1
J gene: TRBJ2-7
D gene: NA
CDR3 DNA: TGCAGTGCTAGAGATGTTACGGAGTTCTACGAGCAGTACTTC
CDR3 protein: CSARDVTEFYEQYF

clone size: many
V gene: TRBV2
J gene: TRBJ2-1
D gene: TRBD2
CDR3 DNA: TGTGCCAGCAACATCGCACTAGCGGGGAATGAGCAGTTCTTC
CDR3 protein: CASNIALAGNEQFF

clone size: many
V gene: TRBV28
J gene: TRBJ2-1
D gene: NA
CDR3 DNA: TGTGCCAGCAGTCCGCTGACAGAATACAATGAGCAGTTCTTC
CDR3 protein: CASSPLTEYNEQFF

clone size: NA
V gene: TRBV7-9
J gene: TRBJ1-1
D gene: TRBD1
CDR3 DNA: TGTGCCAGCAGCTATTGGACAGGGGGGAACACCGAAGCTTTCTTT
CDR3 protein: CASSYWTGGNTEAFF

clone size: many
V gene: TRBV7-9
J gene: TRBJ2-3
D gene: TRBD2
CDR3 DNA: TGTGCCAGCAGCTCGTGGACTAGCGTTAATGGAGATACGCAGTATTTT
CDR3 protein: CASSSWTSVNGDTQYF

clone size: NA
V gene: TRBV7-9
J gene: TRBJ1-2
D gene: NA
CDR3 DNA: TGTGCCAGCAGCTCCAACCTCAGGGGAGGGGGCTACACCTTC
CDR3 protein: CASSSNLRGGGYTF

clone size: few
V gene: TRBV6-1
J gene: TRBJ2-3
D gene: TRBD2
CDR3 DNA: TGTGCCAGCAGTGTCCTAGCGGGAGGTGCCAAGGATACGCAGTATTTT
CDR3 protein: CASSVLAGGAKDTQYF

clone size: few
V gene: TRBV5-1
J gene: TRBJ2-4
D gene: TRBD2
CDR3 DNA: TGCGCCAGCAGCCCAGATAGCGGGGATCAAAACATTCAGTACTTC
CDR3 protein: CASSPDSGDQNIQYF

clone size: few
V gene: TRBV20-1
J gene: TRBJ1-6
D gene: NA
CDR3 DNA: TGCAGTGCTAGCCACTATCTAAGCTCCTATAATTCACCCCTCCACTTT
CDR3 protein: CSASHYLSSYNSPLHF

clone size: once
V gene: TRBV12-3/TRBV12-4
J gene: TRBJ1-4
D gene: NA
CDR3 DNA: TGTGCCAGCAGTTTAGCGGAAAATGAAAAACTGTTTTTT
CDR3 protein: CASSLAENEKLFF

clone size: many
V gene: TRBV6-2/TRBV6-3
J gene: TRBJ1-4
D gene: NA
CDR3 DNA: TGTGCCAGCAGTTACTCAGGCAGTCTGGGGGAAAAACTGTTTTTT
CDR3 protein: CASSYSGSLGEKLFF

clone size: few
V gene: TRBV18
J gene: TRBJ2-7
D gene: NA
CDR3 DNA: TGTGCCAGCTCACCACGGGGGCAGTACGAGCAGTACTTC
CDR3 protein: CASSPRGQYEQYF

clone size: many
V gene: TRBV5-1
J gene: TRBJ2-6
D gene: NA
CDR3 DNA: TGTGCCAGCAGCTTGGAGAGTGGGGCCAACGTCCTGACTTTC
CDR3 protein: CASSLESGANVLTF

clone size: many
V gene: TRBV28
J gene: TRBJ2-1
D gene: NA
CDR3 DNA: TGTGCCAGCAGTTTATTTTATCGGGGGGCGGACTACAATGAGCAGTTCTTC
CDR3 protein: CASSLFYRGADYNEQFF

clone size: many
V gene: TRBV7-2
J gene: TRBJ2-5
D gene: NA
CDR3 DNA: TGTGCCAGCAGCACAACGGGGGAGACCCAGTACTTC
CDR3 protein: CASSTTGETQYF

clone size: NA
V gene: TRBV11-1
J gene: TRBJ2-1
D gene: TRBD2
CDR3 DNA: TGTGCCAGCAGTTCCATAGCGGGAGGGTCTTACAATGAGCAGTTCTTC
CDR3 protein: CASSSIAGGSYNEQFF

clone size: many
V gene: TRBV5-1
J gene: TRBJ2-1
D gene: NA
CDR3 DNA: TGCGCCAGCAGCCCCAAGCACAGCTCCTACAATGAGCAGTTCTTC
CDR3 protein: CASSPKHSSYNEQFF

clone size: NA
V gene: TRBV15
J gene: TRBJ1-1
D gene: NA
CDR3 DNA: TGTGCCACCAGCAGACAGCGGCGGAACACTGAAGCTTTCTTT
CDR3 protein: CATSRQRRNTEAFF

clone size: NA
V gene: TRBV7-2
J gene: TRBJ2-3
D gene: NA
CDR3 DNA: TGTGCCAGCAGCACAATCGTCCGGAGAGGGCAGTATTTT
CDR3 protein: CASSTIVRRGQYF

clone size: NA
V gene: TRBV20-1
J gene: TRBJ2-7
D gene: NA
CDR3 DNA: TGCAGTGCTAAAAACCGGGCCCTACTCTACGAGCAGTACTTC
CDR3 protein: CSAKNRALLYEQYF

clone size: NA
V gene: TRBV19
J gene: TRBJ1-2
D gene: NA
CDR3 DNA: TGTGCCAGTAGTTTATCCGGGACCGCTGCTAACTATGGCTACACCTTC
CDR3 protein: CASSLSGTAANYGYTF

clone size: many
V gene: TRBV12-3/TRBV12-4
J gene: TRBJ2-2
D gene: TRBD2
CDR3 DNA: TGTGCCAGCAGTACTAGCGGGCCAACTAACGGGCATGACACCGGGGAGCTGTTTTTT
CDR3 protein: CASSTSGPTNGHDTGELFF

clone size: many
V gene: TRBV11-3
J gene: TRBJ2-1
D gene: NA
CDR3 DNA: TGTGCCAGCAGCTTTACGGGACCCTTGGTGGACAATGAGCAGTTCTTC
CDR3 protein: CASSFTGPLVDNEQFF

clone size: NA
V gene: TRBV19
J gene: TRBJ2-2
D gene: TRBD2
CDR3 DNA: TGTGCCAGTAGTACCCGGACTAGCGAAATCACCGGGGAGCTGTTTTTT
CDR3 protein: CASSTRTSEITGELFF

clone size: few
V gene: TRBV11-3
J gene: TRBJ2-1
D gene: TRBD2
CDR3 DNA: TGTGCCAGCAGTCCGGCGGCTAGCGGGAGGGCCTGGCATGAGCAGTTCTTC
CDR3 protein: CASSPAASGRAWHEQFF